The clone carrying this T cell receptor beta chain was observed a few times. The entry originates in a study of cytomegalovirus exposure and HLA in healthy donors. Across the study: In a previous analysis, around 110 million unique TCR beta sequences were found from 150 million to 200 million T cells.

The PCR ran on 60 Vbeta and 13 Jbeta primers. This table comes from immunoSEQ multiplex PCR, and its TCRdb copy is limited to in-frame clones, with some not included. The data show 100,000 to 120,000 clones, around 73% seen once. CDR1 and CDR2 from the germline V gene are SGHRS and YFSETQ. The CDR3 runs to 15 residues. Trimming removed 4 bases from V and 2 bases from J; junction bases left unmatched: 9. This TCR derives from a woman aged 30 to 39 in good health and CMV-seropositive. The sequencing input was PBMCs. V is TRBV5-1 and J is TRBJ2-7, with 7 bases lining up with TRBD1. The CDR3 nucleotides are TGCGCCAGCAGCGAGAGACAGGGACCCACCTACGAGCAGTACTTC. Its translation is CASSERQGPTYEQYF.